Below are 24 T cell receptor beta chains sequenced from a single sample in a study of early T cells in non-severe SARS-CoV-2 infection. TCRdb passed the 5' RACE reads through MiXCR, listing each CDR3 protein once. There are roughly 51,000 distinct CDR3 sequences in the sample; 7.7% occur only once, and 10% lies in the top ten. Material: whole blood, obtained at baseline. The source of these receptors is an adult who was a healthcare worker with PCR-confirmed SARS-CoV-2 infection or an uninfected control (not recorded which).

This clonotype was detected a few times. The chain couples TRBV4-3 to TRBJ2-2, with D perhaps given as TRBD1 or TRBD2 (5 bases each). The V end was cut by 1 base, the J end by 3 bases, with 9 bases between. This CDR3 contains 15 residues. CDR1 and CDR2 (germline): LGHNA, YSLEER. The CDR3 is CASSQGLGDTGELFF. For the CDR3, the DNA is TGCGCCAGCAGCCAAGGACTGGGGGACACCGGGGAGCTGTTTTTT.

The V gene is TRBV30, the J gene TRBJ1-4; D may be TRBD1 (6 bases). CDR3 length equals 14 residues. Between the trimmed V and J ends, which lost 3 bases and 0 bases, there was a span of 8 bases. Germline V gene sequence: CDR1 GTSNPN, CDR2 SVGIG (reference sequence). The CDR3 loop is CAWSGQTTNEKLFF. The CDR3 nucleotides are TGTGCCTGGAGCGGACAGACAACTAATGAAAAACTGTTTTTT.

The table lists this clonotype with many counts. This chain uses TRBV19 with TRBJ2-3; D gene unclear. The V gene lost 6 bases and the J gene lost 4 bases, with 14 bases spanning the gap. CDR1 and CDR2 from the germline V gene are LNHDA and SQIVND (reference sequence). The CDR3 runs to 14 residues. The CDR3 sequence is CASRTGPYPDTQYF. The CDR3 nucleotides are TGTGCCAGTAGGACGGGTCCTTACCCAGATACGCAGTATTTT.

This clonotype has a handful of counts. The chain combines TRBV14 with TRBJ2-3; TRBD2 agrees at 13 bases. The CDR3 is 16 amino acids. V lost 4 bases, J lost 2 bases, and 3 bases stayed unmatched. Looked up from germline, CDR1 is SGHDN and CDR2 is FVKESK. The CDR3 reads CASSRLAGGHTDTQYF. In DNA form, the CDR3 reads TGTGCCAGCAGCCGACTAGCGGGGGGTCACACAGATACGCAGTATTTT.

The gene calls are TRBV20-1 and TRBJ2-7; TRBD2 agrees at 9 bases. The CDR3 has 13 amino acids. V shed 3 bases, J shed 1 base, and the junction held 1 base outside the gene matches. Germline V CDR1 and CDR2: DFQATT, SNEGSKA (reference sequence). This CDR3 reads CSASSGSSYEQYF. For the CDR3, the DNA is TGCAGTGCTAGTAGCGGGAGTTCCTACGAGCAGTACTTC.

A word on this clonotype: It may be a read error: a sequence one base away is much more abundant. This is likely a read error, given that the CDR3 carries no conserved phenylalanine or tryptophan at its end. This chain connects TRBV14 to TRBJ2-2; D remains unclear. V lost 0 bases and J 3 bases, leaving 8 bases between the germline ends. The V gene's germline CDR1 is SGHDN and CDR2 FVKESK. The CDR3 length is 15 residues. CDR3 protein: CASSQEYVHTGELFL. The DNA for the CDR3 is TGTGCCAGCAGCCAAGAGTATGTCCACACCGGGGAGCTGTTTCTT.

This clonotype was counted at least ten times. The V gene is TRBV7-2, the J gene TRBJ2-1; D uncertain. CDR1 and CDR2 from the germline V gene are SGHTA and FQGNSA. The CDR3 runs 11 residues. V lost 3 bases to trimming and J lost 9 bases, with 6 bases between them. The CDR3 protein is CASSFSIEQFF. As DNA, the CDR3 is TGTGCCAGCAGCTTTTCCATTGAGCAGTTCTTC.

This clonotype was found many times. The chain uses TRBV5-4 and TRBJ2-7; 9 bases line up with TRBD2. The V and J ends lost 4 bases and 7 bases, in that order; junction bases with no gene match: 15. CDR1 SGHNT and CDR2 YYREEE come from the germline V gene (reference sequence). CDR3 length equals 16 residues. DNA of the CDR3: TGTGCCAGCAGCATAGTAGCGGGAGCCCAACTTCGGGAGCAGTACTTC. Its translation is CASSIVAGAQLREQYF.

The J gene is TRBJ2-7, the V gene TRBV6-5; D might be TRBD2 (7 bases). The CDR3 has 14 amino acids. With 5 bases removed from V and 0 bases from J, the gap between germline ends came to 11 bases. CDR1 MNHEY and CDR2 SVGAGI come from the germline V gene. In DNA form, the CDR3 reads TGTGCCAGCAGTCATGCGGGGGCCTCCTACGAGCAGTACTTC. It codes for CASSHAGASYEQYF.

This clonotype was observed many times. The J gene is TRBJ1-2, the V gene TRBV28, with 8 bases aligning to TRBD1. The CDR3 consists of 12 residues. From germline, CDR1 is MDHEN and CDR2 SYDVKM. Trimming removed 6 bases from V and 13 bases from J; junction bases left unmatched: 10. CDR3 sequence reads: CASRDLTGAATF. The CDR3 nucleotides are TGTGCCAGCAGAGACCTGACAGGGGCCGCCACCTTC.

This clonotype was seen only once. CDR3 loop: CASSLAKNIQYF. In DNA form, the CDR3 reads TGTGCCAGCTCACTGGCGAAAAACATTCAGTACTTC. This chain joins TRBV18 and TRBJ2-4; D gene uncertain. V gave up 4 bases and J gave up 4 bases, with 5 bases separating them. This CDR3 region has 12 residues. From germline, CDR1 is KGHSH and CDR2 LQKENI.

This sequence joins TRBV20-1 and TRBJ2-1; TRBD1 or TRBD2 may be the D gene (6 bases each). This CDR3 contains 15 residues. Between the trimmed V and J ends, which lost 6 bases and 0 bases, there was a span of 15 bases. In germline, CDR1 is DFQATT, CDR2 SNEGSKA (reference sequence). Here the CDR3 reads CSASPGARSYNEQFF. CDR3 sequence (DNA): TGCAGTGCCTCACCGGGGGCCCGCTCCTACAATGAGCAGTTCTTC.

This clonotype was seen ten or more times. The genes are TRBV4-3 and TRBJ2-1; 7 bases agree with TRBD2. The CDR3 extends over 18 amino acids. Per germline, CDR1 LGHNA and CDR2 YSLEER. With 0 bases clipped from V and 10 bases from J, the junction kept 18 bases outside the gene matches. The CDR3 DNA follows: TGCGCCAGCAGCCAAGATCTTCTCGGGACTACGGGATCAGCGGAGCAGTTCTTC. It is translated as CASSQDLLGTTGSAEQFF.

There are a few counts of this clonotype. The V gene is TRBV3-1, the J gene TRBJ2-7, with D hard to call. V lost 4 bases and J lost 0, with 13 bases in between. This CDR3 comprises 15 residues. The V gene's germline CDR1 is LGHDT and CDR2 YNNKEL (reference sequence). As DNA, the CDR3 is TGTGCCAGCAGCCGGTCAGGCCCAAACTCCTACGAGCAGTACTTC. Amino acids: CASSRSGPNSYEQYF.

This clonotype was picked up many times. The chain employs TRBV24-1 and TRBJ2-3; D unclear. The CDR3 runs 14 residues. Germline-derived CDR1 and CDR2 are KGHDR and SFDVKD. Trimming cost V 7 bases and J 3 bases, with 13 bases left between them. CDR3 DNA: TGTGCCACCAGAGCCGGAGACGGGACAGATACGCAGTATTTT. Protein sequence: CATRAGDGTDTQYF.

This clonotype was observed a few times. The V call is TRBV28, the J call TRBJ2-7; D is unclear. In germline, CDR1 is MDHEN, CDR2 SYDVKM. The V gene lost 5 bases and the J gene lost 1 base, with 9 bases spanning the gap. This CDR3 has 13 amino acids. DNA for the CDR3: TGTGCCAGCAGTCCGCCTCCTTCCTACGAGCAGTACTTC. Translating it yields CASSPPPSYEQYF.

This clonotype was detected ten times or more. The chain recombines TRBV7-8 with TRBJ2-7, with 8 bases lining up with TRBD1. Germline V lookup: CDR1 SGHVS, CDR2 FQNEAQ. There are 15 residues in the CDR3. Trimming at V came to 2 bases and at J to 2 bases, leaving 5 bases not matched to a gene. The CDR3 is CASSLLTGATYEQYF. The CDR3 region has the DNA TGTGCCAGCAGCTTATTGACAGGGGCTACCTACGAGCAGTACTTC.

This clonotype showed up many times. The CDR3 here is CASSYSPGVQETQYF. CDR3 sequence (DNA): TGTGCCAGCAGTTACTCGCCAGGGGTCCAAGAGACCCAGTACTTC. The chain recombines TRBV6-5 with TRBJ2-5; D is perhaps TRBD1 (6 bases). CDR1 and CDR2 from the germline V gene are MNHEY and SVGAGI. CDR3 length equals 15 residues. Between the trimmed V and J ends, which lost 0 bases and 1 base, there was a span of 9 bases.

At least ten counts were recorded for this clonotype. The gene calls are TRBV7-9 and TRBJ2-7, with a possible D match to TRBD1 (6 bases). In germline, CDR1 is SEHNR, CDR2 FQNEAQ (reference sequence). The CDR3 has 11 amino acids. V lost 2 bases, J lost 7 bases, and 6 bases lay in between. The CDR3 loop is CASSLRGEQYF. The DNA of the CDR3 is TGTGCCAGCAGCTTAAGGGGGGAGCAGTACTTC.

This clonotype has only a few counts. The V gene is TRBV6-5, the J gene TRBJ2-7, with no clear D. The CDR3 runs to 13 residues. The germline V gene encodes CDR1 MNHEY and CDR2 SVGAGI. Trimming shortened V by 6 bases and J by 0 bases, and 9 bases separated the two germline ends. The CDR3: CASRGPGSYEQYF. The CDR3 region has the DNA TGTGCCAGCAGGGGCCCGGGCTCCTACGAGCAGTACTTC.

This clonotype was recorded many times. This sequence joins TRBV7-2 and TRBJ2-3; 9 nucleotides agree with TRBD2. The CDR3 sequence is 15 residues long. The V segment lost 7 bases and the J segment 7 bases; nucleotides outside the gene matches: 12. Germline V gene sequence: CDR1 SGHTA, CDR2 FQGNSA. DNA for the CDR3: TGTGCCAGCACTCTAGCGGGAAATGTCGTAAATACGCAGTATTTT. Its translation is CASTLAGNVVNTQYF.

This clonotype was picked up a small number of times. The rearrangement links TRBV9 to TRBJ2-3, with TRBD2 matching 9 bases. With 0 bases clipped from V and 2 bases from J, the junction kept 10 bases outside the gene matches. There are 18 residues in the CDR3. Germline V lookup: CDR1 SGDLS, CDR2 YYNGEE. CDR3: CASSVEARGGRDTDTQYF. CDR3 sequence (DNA): TGTGCCAGCAGCGTAGAGGCACGTGGCGGGAGGGACACAGATACGCAGTATTTT. Full variable domain (rest looked up from reference TRBV9 and TRBJ2-3): DSGVTQTPKHLITATGQRVTLRCSPRSGDLSVYWYQQSLDQGLQFLIQYYNGEERAKGNILERFSAQQFPDLHSELNLSSLELGDSALYFCASSVEARGGRDTDTQYFGPGTRLTVL.

This chain links TRBV6-2 or TRBV6-3 with TRBJ2-3; D perhaps matches TRBD2 (6 bases). The CDR3 spans 18 residues. Trimming cost V 2 bases and J 0 bases, with 18 bases left between them. Germline-derived CDR1 and CDR2 are MNHEY and SVGEGT. The CDR3 is CASSYPTFGGTSTDTQYF. The CDR3 DNA sequence: TGTGCCAGCAGTTACCCGACATTTGGCGGGACTAGCACAGATACGCAGTATTTT.

This clonotype has at least ten counts. The genes are TRBV3-1 and TRBJ2-5; 8 nucleotides agree with TRBD1. The V gene's germline CDR1 is LGHDT and CDR2 YNNKEL (reference sequence). V was pared by 0 bases and J by 4 bases, with 4 bases of the junction left unmatched. The CDR3 totals 15 residues. The CDR3 here is CASSQDRDRTETQYF. The CDR3 DNA is TGTGCCAGCAGCCAAGATAGGGACAGGACAGAGACCCAGTACTTC.